The 19 T cell receptor beta chains listed next were all sequenced from one sample in a study of blood T cell repertoires in COVID-19. Here immunoSEQ multiplex PCR was the method, and the copy in TCRdb shows in-frame clones only, minus some. The sample contains about 47,000 clones, around 90% of which appear only once. Sequencing input: peripheral blood. The receptors shown here come from a man aged 50 to 59 with active COVID-19.

V gene TRBV6-5 combines with J gene TRBJ1-1; D is perhaps TRBD1 (6 bases). CDR3 length equals 13 residues. Trimming took 6 bases from V and 8 from J, leaving 16 bases between them. Germline CDR1 is MNHEY and CDR2 is SVGAGI. CDR3 sequence (DNA): TGTGCCAGCAGACTTAGAGACAGGAGAGAAGCTTTCTTT. Protein product: CASRLRDRREAFF.

V and J are TRBV11-3 and TRBJ2-7; 7 bases align to TRBD1. V gave up 5 bases and J gave up 3 bases; unmatched junction bases: 7. Germline CDR1 SGHNT, CDR2 YENEEA. This CDR3 contains 14 residues. In DNA form, the CDR3 reads TGTGCCAGCAGCCCGGCAGGGGGTAGCTACGAGCAGTACTTC. The encoded protein is CASSPAGGSYEQYF.

The genes are TRBV5-5 and TRBJ2-5; 9 nucleotides line up with TRBD2. Germline CDR1 SGHKS, CDR2 YYEKEE (reference sequence). CDR3 size: 16 residues. After removal of 1 base from V and 4 bases from J, the junction contained 8 bases not matched to a gene. CDR3 in DNA: TGTGCCAGCAGCTTGAAACCTAGCGGGGTATTAGAGACCCAGTACTTC. Translated, it gives CASSLKPSGVLETQYF. The complete variable domain, with remaining parts taken from reference TRBV5-5 and TRBJ2-5, reads DAGVTQSPTHLIKTRGQQVTLRCSPISGHKSVSWYQQVLGQGPQFIFQYYEKEERGRGNFPDRFSARQFPNYSSELNVNALLLGDSALYLCASSLKPSGVLETQYFGPGTRLLVL.

The CDR3 protein is CASSPGSIYNEQFF. DNA of the CDR3: TGTGCCAGCAGCCCAGGATCGATCTACAATGAGCAGTTCTTC. The chain joins TRBV5-4 to TRBJ2-1; D is uncertain. V was clipped by 4 bases and J by 3 bases, with 11 bases between them. This CDR3 is built from 14 residues. Germline loops: CDR1 SGHNT, CDR2 YYREEE (reference sequence).

The chain carries TRBV6-4 and TRBJ1-2, with D perhaps TRBD1 (6 bases). The CDR3 has 12 residues. Per the germline V gene, CDR1 is MRHNA and CDR2 is SNTAGT. Trimming removed 8 bases from V and 7 bases from J, with 14 bases in between. CDR3 loop: CASGGPFTGYTF. Written as DNA, the CDR3 is TGTGCCAGCGGGGGCCCCTTTACTGGCTACACCTTC.

This clone came up once. This chain connects TRBV7-3 to TRBJ2-2; no reliable D call. V was pared by 4 bases and J by 6 bases, with 9 bases between. Germline V CDR1 and CDR2: SGHTA, FQGTGA. The CDR3 covers 13 residues. The CDR3 loop reads CASSSKRSGELFF. The CDR3 bases are TGTGCCAGCAGCTCAAAGCGATCCGGGGAGCTGTTTTTT. The full variable domain, rest sourced from reference TRBV7-3 and TRBJ2-2, is GAGVSQTPSNKVTEKGKYVELRCDPISGHTALYWYRQSLGQGPEFLIYFQGTGAADDSGLPNDRFFAVRPEGSVSTLKIQRTERGDSAVYLCASSSKRSGELFFGEGSRLTVL.

The J gene is TRBJ1-1, the V gene TRBV29-1, with TRBD1 identical over 7 bases. After removal of 3 bases from V and 1 base from J, the junction contained 2 bases not matched to a gene. The CDR3 covers 13 residues. Germline lookup yields CDR1 SQVTM and CDR2 ANQGSEA. The chain's CDR3 is CSVEQGGNTEAFF. For the CDR3, the DNA is TGCAGCGTTGAGCAGGGGGGGAACACTGAAGCTTTCTTT.

This clone was recorded once. This chain links TRBV11-2 with TRBJ1-4; 10 nucleotides match TRBD1. V dropped 5 bases and J dropped 7; count of bases not matched to a gene: 4. This CDR3 is built from 14 residues. Germline loops: CDR1 SGHAT, CDR2 FQNNGV. CDR3 sequence: CASSRDRGGEKLFF. CDR3 sequence (DNA): TGTGCCAGCAGCCGGGACAGGGGTGGTGAAAAACTGTTTTTT.

The chain combines TRBV4-1 with TRBJ2-2; 8 nucleotides line up with TRBD1. Germline CDR1 is MGHRA and CDR2 is YSYEKL. With 4 bases clipped from V and 6 bases from J, the junction kept 7 bases outside the gene matches. This CDR3 has 15 amino acids. The DNA of the CDR3 is TGCGCCAGCAGCCTCCAGGGGGCTCAGTCCGGGGAGCTGTTTTTT. Translation: CASSLQGAQSGELFF.

The V gene is TRBV7-2, the J gene TRBJ2-1, with TRBD2 identical over 12 bases. With 5 bases clipped from V and 7 bases from J, the junction kept 9 bases outside the gene matches. Germline CDR1 is SGHTA and CDR2 is FQGNSA. The CDR3 runs 16 residues. CDR3 protein: CASSRPGLAGGNEQFF. CDR3 coding DNA: TGTGCCAGCAGCCGCCCGGGACTAGCGGGCGGGAATGAGCAGTTCTTC.

The chain uses TRBV11-2 and TRBJ1-1, with 8 bases lining up with TRBD1. The CDR3 contains 12 residues. Germline V gives CDR1 SGHAT, CDR2 FQNNGV. Trimming took 5 bases from V and 8 from J; bases not matched to a gene: 4. In DNA form, the CDR3 reads TGTGCCAGCAGCGAGGACAGGGCGGAAGCTTTCTTT. Residues: CASSEDRAEAFF.

Only a few counts were recorded for this clone. The chain is built from TRBV4-3 and TRBJ2-7, with a possible D match to TRBD2 (5 bases). This CDR3 has 15 amino acids. CDR1 LGHNA and CDR2 YSLEER come from the germline V gene. Trimming removed 1 base from V and 1 base from J, with 11 bases in between. The CDR3 sequence is CASSQGERASYEQYF. The CDR3 DNA sequence: TGCGCCAGCAGCCAAGGGGAGAGGGCATCCTACGAGCAGTACTTC.

V and J are TRBV5-6 and TRBJ2-5, with 10 bases identical to TRBD1. Losses at the gene ends were 0 bases for V and 5 bases for J; bases not matched to a gene: 4. This CDR3 has 15 residues. Germline V gives CDR1 SGHDT, CDR2 YYEEEE. The CDR3 protein is CASSLETGGRETQYF. The CDR3 coding sequence is TGTGCCAGCAGCTTGGAGACAGGGGGCCGGGAGACCCAGTACTTC.

The chain recombines TRBV7-3 with TRBJ2-5; TRBD1 is a possible D gene (5 bases). CDR3 length equals 13 residues. Germline V gives CDR1 SGHTA, CDR2 FQGTGA. V lost 0 bases, J lost 5 bases, and 7 bases lay in between. The CDR3: CASSLTWGETQYF. The CDR3 DNA sequence: TGTGCCAGCAGCTTAACCTGGGGCGAGACCCAGTACTTC.

The chain employs TRBV19 and TRBJ2-6; no definite D call. V lost 9 bases and J 2 bases, leaving 11 bases between the germline ends. Germline-derived CDR1 and CDR2 are LNHDA and SQIVND (reference sequence). The CDR3 is made up of 14 amino acids. CDR3 nucleotide sequence: TGTGCCAGCACCCTTGCGGCTGGGGCCAACGTCCTGACTTTC. Its protein product is CASTLAAGANVLTF.

The chain is built from TRBV5-1 and TRBJ2-2, with a tentative D call TRBD2 (5 bases). Trimming cost V 3 bases and J 1 base, with 16 bases left between them. The CDR3 consists of 17 residues. From germline, CDR1 is SGHRS and CDR2 YFSETQ. CDR3 sequence (DNA): TGCGCCAGCAGCTCCCGGCTAGCCCGGCTGAACACCGGGGAGCTGTTTTTT. This gives the protein CASSSRLARLNTGELFF.

This chain uses TRBV6-2 or TRBV6-3 with TRBJ1-5; 8 nucleotides agree with TRBD1. The CDR3 loop spans 16 amino acids. Trimming took 2 bases from V and 1 from J; bases not matched to a gene: 4. Germline V gives CDR1 MNHEY, CDR2 SVGEGT. This chain's CDR3 is CASSYAHRGSNQPQHF. The CDR3 bases are TGTGCCAGCAGTTACGCCCACAGGGGGAGCAATCAGCCCCAGCATTTT.

The chain employs TRBV5-1 and TRBJ1-3, with a weak D call TRBD1 (5 bases). Trimming cost V 1 base and J 0 bases, with 8 bases left between them. This CDR3 spans 15 amino acids. Germline loops: CDR1 SGHRS, CDR2 YFSETQ. The DNA for the CDR3 is TGCGCCAGCAGCTTGCTCGGGGGCTCTGGAAACACCATATATTTT. Amino acids: CASSLLGGSGNTIYF.

The chain joins TRBV7-3 to TRBJ2-2; 7 bases line up with TRBD1. Germline V gene data show CDR1 as SGHTA and CDR2 as FQGTGA. The junction had 4 bases not matched to a gene; V was cut back by 5 bases and J by 10 bases. This CDR3 spans 12 amino acids. CDR3 protein: CASSPTGVELFF. Written as DNA, the CDR3 is TGTGCCAGCAGCCCAACAGGGGTGGAGCTGTTTTTT.